This TCR beta chain was recovered during a study of shared clonotypes between healthy human individuals. Notes on the study in general: For naive CD4 cells, roughly 5% of clonotypes were shared across a few donors.

Each PCR replicate from the sorted subsets contained about 200 ng DNA, which is 25,000 to 30,000 T cell genomes. Clones were sequenced by immunoSEQ multiplex PCR, and TCRdb holds only the in-frame ones, with some missing. The sample gives roughly 1,500,000 clones, 95% to 99% of which show up once; about 0.42% is in the top ten. About this clone: The antigen remains undetermined.

The CDR3 contains 15 residues. In germline, CDR1 is SGHTA, CDR2 FQGNSA. Trimming pared 7 bases from V and 6 bases from J, leaving 20 bases between. V and J are TRBV7-2 and TRBJ2-3; unclear D gene. The source of this sequence is a man younger than 45 in good health. The sequenced material came from naive CD4+ T cells sorted from blood. Subset here: CD45RA+ positively selected. Written as DNA, the CDR3 is TGTGCCAGCACTCTTACCGGTGCCGTATCGGATACGCAGTATTTT. Translated, it gives CASTLTGAVSDTQYF.